This T cell receptor beta chain derives from a study of blood T cell repertoires in COVID-19. Study in general: Acute-phase and convalescent COVID-19 samples originated in the United States, Italy and Spain. Nucleic acid was either cDNA or gDNA, and it came from T cells, B-cell-depleted T cells, or PBMCs.

As originally analysed: Amplification with reference gene primers provided the estimates of nucleated cell counts. Clones were sequenced by immunoSEQ multiplex PCR, and TCRdb holds only the in-frame ones, with some missing. V and J calls and clone size are copied from that table; D and trimming were computed from the DNA. The profile shows fewer than 85,000 clones, around three quarters of them singletons. CDR1 ENHRY and CDR2 SYGVKD come from the germline V gene. V lost 6 bases and J lost 1; bases outside the gene matches: 9. This CDR3 comprises 15 residues. The receptor was derived from a man aged 55 to 70 with active or convalescent COVID-19. The sequenced material came from peripheral blood. The chain has TRBV10-3 and TRBJ2-7; 7 bases fit TRBD1. CDR3 in amino acids: CAISAGTEKSYEQYF. CDR3 sequence (DNA): TGTGCCATCAGCGCCGGGACAGAGAAGTCCTACGAGCAGTACTTC.